Sequencing of this T cell receptor (beta chain) was carried out in a study of OX40 agonist ivuxolimab in advanced cancers. Overall study: Cohort: around 79% men, mean age approximately 66, aged roughly 20 to 79. The study reported partial responses in three patients: one hepatocellular carcinoma, two cutaneous melanoma.

Findings and caveats of the study: Antigen specificity was not determined for the expanded peripheral T cells.

TCRdb's copy holds only in-frame clones and misses some; the assay was immunoSEQ multiplex PCR. Of some 55,000 clones listed, roughly 73% are singletons. The CDR3 has 13 residues. In germline, CDR1 is SGHNT, CDR2 YENEEA. V lost 8 bases, J lost 7 bases, and 16 bases lay in between. Turning to this clone: Its antigen is not known.

This clonotype was sampled from an adult with an advanced solid tumor such as melanoma, head and neck, liver or kidney cancer. This sequence joins TRBV11-3 and TRBJ2-3; D might be TRBD1 or TRBD2, each matching 5 bases. This specimen was CD4+ or CD8+ T cells sorted from blood, taken in a trial of the OX40 agonist ivuxolimab. CDR3 bases: TGTGCCAGCTCTGGGGGTAGCCGGCATACGCAGTATTTT. Its translation: CASSGGSRHTQYF.